This T cell receptor (beta chain) was identified during a study of blood T cell repertoires in COVID-19. Background on the study: Researchers got acute and convalescent COVID-19 samples from the United States, Italy and Spain. In each case, the material was cDNA or gDNA derived from T cells, B-cell-depleted T cells, or PBMCs.

The germline V and J ends were trimmed by 3 bases and 3 bases, with 21 bases remaining between them. CDR1 and CDR2 (germline): GTSNPN, SVGIG (reference sequence). The length of the CDR3 is 17 residues. This table comes from immunoSEQ multiplex PCR, and its TCRdb copy is limited to in-frame clones, with some not included. The table has roughly 100,000 clones, approximately 92% seen once. Patients of the Seattle cohort, enrolled during active infection, were followed longitudinally. The sequenced sample consisted of peripheral blood. The J gene is TRBJ1-3, the V gene TRBV30, with a possible D match to TRBD1 (6 bases). The TCR sequence derives from a woman aged 45-60 years with COVID-19, enrolled during active disease. CDR3 DNA: TGTGCCTGGAGGCGAGGAGGTATAGGACAGATTGGAAACACCATATATTTT. Its translation: CAWRRGGIGQIGNTIYF.